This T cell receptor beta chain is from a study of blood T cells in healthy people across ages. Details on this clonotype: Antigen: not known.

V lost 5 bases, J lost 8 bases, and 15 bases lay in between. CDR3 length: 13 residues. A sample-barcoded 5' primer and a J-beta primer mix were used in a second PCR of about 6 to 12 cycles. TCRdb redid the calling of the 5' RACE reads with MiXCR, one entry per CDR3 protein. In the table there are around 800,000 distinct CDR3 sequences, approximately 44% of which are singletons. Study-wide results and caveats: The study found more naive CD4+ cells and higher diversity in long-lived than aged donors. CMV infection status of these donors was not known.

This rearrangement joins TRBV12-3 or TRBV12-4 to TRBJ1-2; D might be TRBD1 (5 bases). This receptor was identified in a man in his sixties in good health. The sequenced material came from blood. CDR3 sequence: CASSGVSGRGYTF. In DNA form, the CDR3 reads TGTGCCAGCAGTGGGGTGTCAGGGAGAGGCTACACCTTC.